A selection of T cell receptor beta chains follows, all from one sample in a study of spatial heterogeneity in lung cancer. TCRdb analysed the 5' RACE reads with MiXCR anew, one entry per CDR3 protein. This sample has around 110,000 distinct CDR3 sequences, with 9% to 15% found just once. The sample consisted of PBMCs, taken at follow-up. Every receptor here comes from a male donor with early-stage non-small cell lung cancer. CDR3s leave out the opening cysteine and the closing phenylalanine or tryptophan.

V	J	CDR3
TRBV12-3/TRBV12-4	TRBJ2-1	ASSWGLLSYNEQF
TRBV27	TRBJ1-2	ASSLAGQGAFYGYT
TRBV28	TRBJ2-7	ASSLSGPQGGSYEQY
TRBV6-2/TRBV6-3	TRBJ2-1	ASSYSKVRGEQF
TRBV24-1	TRBJ1-5	ATSDSGRASNQPQH
TRBV20-1	TRBJ2-3	SARLQGLDTQY
TRBV28	TRBJ2-5	ASSGIQETQY
TRBV7-9	TRBJ1-1	ASSLSSVNIEAF
TRBV9	TRBJ2-3	ASSPRWKDTQY
TRBV7-9	TRBJ1-2	ASSLESLDSNGYT
TRBV20-1	TRBJ2-1	SARDSGTISYNEQF
TRBV12-3/TRBV12-4	TRBJ2-7	ASRQGGYEQY
TRBV5-1	TRBJ1-3	ASSPQIYSGNTIY
TRBV9	TRBJ2-3	ASSVDSYSTDTQY
TRBV28	TRBJ1-3	ASSLTSDGNTIY
TRBV7-9	TRBJ2-7	ASSLNPPSRPY
TRBV24-1	TRBJ2-1	ATSAGYYNEQF
TRBV6-5	TRBJ1-3	ASSYSAVHYVSGNTIY
TRBV11-1	TRBJ2-5	ASSPGPREETQY
TRBV5-4	TRBJ2-5	ASSLKGGKGETQY
TRBV19	TRBJ1-5	ATSSQGNQPQH
TRBV10-3	TRBJ2-2	AISESRRTGESTGELF
TRBV7-2	TRBJ2-3	ASSLAGTQY
TRBV7-2	TRBJ2-1	ASTPPGRSNEQF
TRBV27	TRBJ1-6	ASSLGGSRGRSPLH
TRBV29-1	TRBJ1-2	SVEDTPWTGNYGYT
TRBV28	TRBJ2-2	ASSGTGDTGELF
TRBV6-2/TRBV6-3	TRBJ2-1	ASSRGQGADEQF
TRBV15	TRBJ2-5	ATSRDGFGLATGETQY
TRBV6-5	TRBJ1-2	ASSPHRGLIYGYT
TRBV2	TRBJ2-1	ASSGLLRGRSYNEQF
TRBV12-3/TRBV12-4	TRBJ1-2	ASKQTGAGYT
TRBV5-1	TRBJ1-1	ASSLGGMNTEAF
TRBV24-1	TRBJ2-1	ATSDFGGGVRNEQF
TRBV4-2	TRBJ1-2	ASSLDGQGTNYGYT
TRBV3-1	TRBJ2-7	ASSLDRARGQY
TRBV29-1	TRBJ2-5	SVRWRAETQY
TRBV15	TRBJ2-3	ATSTRTGNGRDTQY
TRBV24-1	TRBJ2-1	ATSDPEFRGVGYNEQF
TRBV20-1	TRBJ2-3	SARSGTTTKDTQY
TRBV2	TRBJ2-1	ASSEDVSEQF
TRBV7-9	TRBJ1-5	ASSLAGDINQPQH
TRBV20-1	TRBJ2-2	SAREGGNKNTGELF
TRBV4-2	TRBJ2-5	ASSQDPVRIETQY
TRBV20-1	TRBJ1-1	SARASGQLNTEAF
TRBV6-5	TRBJ1-1	ASSYLQTGGTEAF